One and the same sample provided the 17 T cell receptor beta chains below, sequenced in a study of memory CD4+ T cells and cytomegalovirus serostatus (dated by TCRdb to between 2018 and 2020). The library relied on the immunoSEQ multiplex PCR assay. TCRdb retrieved this table from immuneACCESS and kept in-frame rearrangements only. Not all clones are present; in checked studies, unresolved V genes account for under half, and no reason is known for the remainder. In this sample the table shows just under 95,000 clones, 75% to 90% of which occur a single time. Less than 4.5% of the sample lies in the top ten. Single viable CD3+CD4+CD8-CD45RO+ cells were sorted as memory CD4+ T cells on a FACSAria II. The sequenced sample consisted of memory CD4+ T cells from blood. These TCRs come from an adult in good health and CMV-seropositive.

This clone was seen more than once but under ten times. The chain employs TRBV2 and TRBJ1-2; D gene ambiguous. Per germline, CDR1 SNHLY and CDR2 FYNNEI. This CDR3 is built from 11 residues. Trimming removed 5 bases from V and 8 bases from J, with 9 bases in between. DNA of the CDR3: TGTGCCAGCAGTTTCTATCGGGGCTACACCTTC. Protein: CASSFYRGYTF.

The rearrangement links TRBV28 to TRBJ1-2, with D possibly being TRBD1 (6 bases). Looked up from germline, CDR1 is MDHEN and CDR2 is SYDVKM. The germline V and J ends were trimmed by 5 bases and 0 bases, with 13 bases remaining between them. This CDR3 has 15 amino acids. This CDR3 reads CASSPRGQANYGYTF. The CDR3 DNA reads TGTGCCAGCAGTCCACGGGGGCAAGCTAACTATGGCTACACCTTC.

This chain uses TRBV5-1 with TRBJ2-5; 7 bases match TRBD2. The trim removed 3 bases at V and 3 bases at J, leaving 5 bases unmatched. Per germline, CDR1 SGHRS and CDR2 YFSETQ. The CDR3 totals 14 residues. The CDR3 DNA reads as TGCGCCAGCAGCTCCATGGGGGGGGAAGAGACCCAGTACTTC. Translated: CASSSMGGEETQYF.

The chain recombines TRBV28 with TRBJ1-2; the match to TRBD1 covers 7 bases. The germline gives CDR1 MDHEN, CDR2 SYDVKM. The CDR3 loop spans 15 amino acids. Trimming cost V 3 bases and J 7 bases; bases outside gene matches: 11. The CDR3 reads CASSFRQGTMRGYTF. For the CDR3, the DNA is TGTGCCAGCAGTTTCCGACAGGGAACGATGCGTGGCTACACCTTC.

The rearrangement uses TRBV28 and TRBJ2-2; tentatively, D is TRBD2 (5 bases). The length of the CDR3 is 14 residues. The V gene's germline CDR1 is MDHEN and CDR2 SYDVKM. The V gene lost 5 bases and the J gene lost 4 bases, with 11 bases spanning the gap. CDR3: CASSPHTSTGELFF. In DNA form, the CDR3 reads TGTGCCAGCAGTCCTCACACTAGCACCGGGGAGCTGTTTTTT.

The CDR3 DNA follows: TGTGCCAGCAGTTTATCGCGGACTAGCGGGGGGCAAGAGACCCAGTACTTC. Translating it yields CASSLSRTSGGQETQYF. The V gene is TRBV27, the J gene TRBJ2-5; 14 bases fit TRBD2. CDR1 and CDR2 from the germline V gene are MNHEY and SMNVEV (reference sequence). The CDR3 has 17 residues. V trimming: 0 bases; J trimming: 2 bases; junction bases outside the gene matches: 2.

This chain links TRBV5-5 with TRBJ1-1; D is unresolved. Per the germline V gene, CDR1 is SGHKS and CDR2 is YYEKEE (reference sequence). V lost 6 bases to trimming and J lost 7 bases, with 10 bases between them. The CDR3 is 11 residues long. CDR3 residues: CASTIYGEAFF. Here the CDR3 DNA reads TGTGCCAGCACCATATATGGTGAAGCTTTCTTT.

The gene calls are TRBV5-4 and TRBJ2-1; 13 bases map to TRBD2. Germline V gene data show CDR1 as SGHNT and CDR2 as YYREEE (reference sequence). This CDR3 contains 16 residues. V lost 3 bases to trimming and J lost 7 bases; unmatched junction nucleotides: 7. CDR3 nucleotide sequence: TGTGCCAGCAGCTACGGACTAGCGGGAGTGCTAAATGAGCAGTTCTTC. Amino acid sequence: CASSYGLAGVLNEQFF.

CDR3 sequence: CASSADRAEGNTIYF. In DNA, the CDR3 is TGTGCCAGCAGTGCCGACAGGGCCGAGGGAAACACCATATATTTT. The V gene is TRBV6-1, the J gene TRBJ1-3, with 7 nucleotides matching TRBD1. Germline V gives CDR1 MNHNS, CDR2 SASEGT. V lost 4 bases, J lost 4 bases, and 7 bases stayed unmatched. The CDR3 is 15 residues long.

This clone was picked up one time. The genes are TRBV19 and TRBJ2-7; D is tentatively TRBD1 or TRBD2 (6 bases each). Trimming cost V 5 bases and J 2 bases, with 16 bases left between them. Germline CDR1 reads LNHDA; CDR2 reads SQIVND (reference sequence). This CDR3 region has 15 residues. The CDR3 bases are TGTGCCAGTAGTTCCCTATGGAGGGGGACCTACGAGCAGTACTTC. This codes for CASSSLWRGTYEQYF.

This clone is medium-sized (0.01 to 0.1%) within its sample. The chain recombines TRBV7-9 with TRBJ1-2, with D uncertain. V lost 2 bases, J lost 8 bases, and 12 bases lay in between. CDR1 is SEHNR, CDR2 FQNEAQ, per germline (reference sequence). The CDR3 sequence is 13 residues long. CDR3 in amino acids: CASSLQRVVGYTF. In nucleotides, the CDR3 is TGTGCCAGCAGCTTACAAAGGGTAGTGGGCTACACCTTC.

V and J are TRBV7-2 and TRBJ1-1; tentatively, D is TRBD1 (5 bases). Looked up from germline, CDR1 is SGHTA and CDR2 is FQGNSA. This CDR3 has 16 amino acids. The V and J ends lost 1 base and 3 bases respectively, with 15 bases between them. The chain's CDR3 is CASSLVGTRGDTEAFF. The CDR3 nucleotides are TGTGCCAGCAGCTTAGTGGGCACCAGAGGGGACACTGAAGCTTTCTTT.

This clone appeared a few times. This chain connects TRBV10-3 to TRBJ1-4; TRBD1 is a possible D gene (5 bases). CDR1 is ENHRY and CDR2 is SYGVKD in the germline V gene. V dropped 4 bases and J dropped 8 bases, with 14 bases sitting between them. The CDR3 runs to 14 residues. CDR3 protein: CAISVGRVLEKLFF. CDR3 sequence (DNA): TGTGCCATCAGTGTAGGCAGGGTGTTGGAAAAACTGTTTTTT.

The table lists this clone with a count of one. This sequence joins TRBV5-1 and TRBJ2-1; D uncertain. The CDR3 spans 17 residues. Germline CDR1 and CDR2: SGHRS and YFSETQ. V was trimmed by 0 bases and J by 10 bases, leaving 23 bases between them. The CDR3 DNA is TGCGCCAGCAGCTTGGAACTTTGCCTAGGTCTGATGTGCGAGCAGTTCTTC. It yields the protein CASSLELCLGLMCEQFF. The full variable domain, completed using reference TRBV5-1 and TRBJ2-1, is KAGVTQTPRYLIKTRGQQVTLSCSPISGHRSVSWYQQTPGQGLQFLFEYFSETQRNKGNFPGRFSGRQFSNSRSEMNVSTLELGDSALYLCASSLELCLGLMCEQFFGPGTRLTVL.

CDR3 residues: CASSSGDGYTF. The DNA of the CDR3 is TGTGCCAGCAGCTCCGGAGATGGCTACACCTTC. The chain recombines TRBV7-3 with TRBJ1-2; D remains ambiguous. The V end lost 4 bases, the J end lost 6 bases, and 6 bases lay between the germline ends. CDR1 is SGHTA, CDR2 FQGTGA, per germline. This CDR3 has 11 amino acids.

The chain combines TRBV28 with TRBJ1-2, with 9 bases matching TRBD1. Germline CDR1 MDHEN, CDR2 SYDVKM. Trimming removed 1 base from V and 2 bases from J; junction bases left unmatched: 5. The CDR3 extends over 16 amino acids. CDR3 sequence: CASSLYKGTGNYGYTF. The CDR3 nucleotides read TGTGCCAGCAGTTTATACAAAGGGACAGGGAACTATGGCTACACCTTC.

V usage is TRBV13 and J usage is TRBJ2-7; 11 bases map to TRBD2. This CDR3 has 15 residues. V gave up 3 bases and J gave up 6 bases; unmatched junction bases: 7. Germline V gene data show CDR1 as PRHDT and CDR2 as FYEKMQ (reference sequence). CDR3 sequence reads: CASSLGTSGSLEQYF. The CDR3 DNA sequence: TGTGCCAGCAGCTTGGGAACTAGCGGGAGTCTCGAGCAGTACTTC.